The source of this T cell receptor beta chain is a study of OX40 agonist ivuxolimab in advanced cancers. The CDR3 spans 14 residues. The V gene lost 3 bases and the J gene lost 0 bases, with 11 bases spanning the gap. Germline values: CDR1 GTSNPN, CDR2 SVGIG (reference sequence). Assay used: immunoSEQ multiplex PCR; TCRdb lists only in-frame clones, some missing. Altogether about 64,000 clones are present, around 89% being singletons, with the ten largest covering roughly 0.7%. Study results and caveats: Expanded clones were, on average, more numerous in CD8+ T cells than in CD4+.

About this clone itself: Its antigen remains unknown.

Here the sequenced sample was CD4+ or CD8+ T cells sorted from blood, taken in a trial of the OX40 agonist ivuxolimab. The source is an adult with an advanced solid tumor such as melanoma, head and neck, liver or kidney cancer. The chain has TRBV30 and TRBJ1-2; the D is unclear. The CDR3 loop is CAWRGRSTNYGYTF. CDR3 bases: TGTGCCTGGAGAGGTCGTAGCACTAACTATGGCTACACCTTC.